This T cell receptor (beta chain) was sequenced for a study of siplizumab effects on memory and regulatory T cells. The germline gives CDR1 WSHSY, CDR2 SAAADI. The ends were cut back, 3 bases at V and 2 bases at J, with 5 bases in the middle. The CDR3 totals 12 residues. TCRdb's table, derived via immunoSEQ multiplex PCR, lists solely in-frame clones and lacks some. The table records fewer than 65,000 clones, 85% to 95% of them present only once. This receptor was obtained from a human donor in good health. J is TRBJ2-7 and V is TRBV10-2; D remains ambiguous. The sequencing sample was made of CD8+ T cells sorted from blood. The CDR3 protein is CASSENTYEQYF. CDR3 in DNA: TGCGCCAGCAGTGAAAATACCTACGAGCAGTACTTC.